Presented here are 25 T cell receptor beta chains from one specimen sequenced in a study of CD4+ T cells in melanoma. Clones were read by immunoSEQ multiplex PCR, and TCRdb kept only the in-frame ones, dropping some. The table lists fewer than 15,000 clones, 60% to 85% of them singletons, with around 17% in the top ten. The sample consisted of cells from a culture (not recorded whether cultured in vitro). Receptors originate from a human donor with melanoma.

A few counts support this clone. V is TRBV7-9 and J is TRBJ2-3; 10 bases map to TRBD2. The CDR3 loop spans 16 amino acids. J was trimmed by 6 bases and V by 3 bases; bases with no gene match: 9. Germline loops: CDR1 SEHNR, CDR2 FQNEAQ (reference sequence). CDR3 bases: TGTGCCAGCAGCTTTTTGCTAGCGGGGGAAGCGGATACGCAGTATTTT. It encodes CASSFLLAGEADTQYF.

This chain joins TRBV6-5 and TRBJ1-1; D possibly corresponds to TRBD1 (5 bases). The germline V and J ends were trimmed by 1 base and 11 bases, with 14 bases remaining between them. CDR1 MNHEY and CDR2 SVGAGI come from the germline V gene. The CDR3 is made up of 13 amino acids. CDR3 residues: CASSYWQGGSAFF. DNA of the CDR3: TGTGCCAGCAGTTACTGGCAGGGCGGTTCGGCTTTCTTT.

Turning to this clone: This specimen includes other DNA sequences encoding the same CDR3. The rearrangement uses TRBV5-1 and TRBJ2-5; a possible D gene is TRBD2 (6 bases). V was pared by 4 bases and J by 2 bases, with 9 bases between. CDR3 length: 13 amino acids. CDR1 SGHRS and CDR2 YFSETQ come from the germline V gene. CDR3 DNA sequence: TGCGCCAGCAGCCCCGGAGGGCAAGAGACCCAGTACTTC. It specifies CASSPGGQETQYF. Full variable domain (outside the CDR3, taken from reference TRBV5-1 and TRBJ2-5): KAGVTQTPRYLIKTRGQQVTLSCSPISGHRSVSWYQQTPGQGLQFLFEYFSETQRNKGNFPGRFSGRQFSNSRSEMNVSTLELGDSALYLCASSPGGQETQYFGPGTRLLVL.

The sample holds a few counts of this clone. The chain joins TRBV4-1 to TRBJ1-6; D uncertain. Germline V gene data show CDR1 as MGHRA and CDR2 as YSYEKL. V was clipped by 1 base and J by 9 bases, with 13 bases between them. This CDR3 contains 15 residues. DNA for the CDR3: TGCGCCAGCAGCCAAGCCTTCGGAGGTTCTTCACCCCTCCACTTT. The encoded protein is CASSQAFGGSSPLHF.

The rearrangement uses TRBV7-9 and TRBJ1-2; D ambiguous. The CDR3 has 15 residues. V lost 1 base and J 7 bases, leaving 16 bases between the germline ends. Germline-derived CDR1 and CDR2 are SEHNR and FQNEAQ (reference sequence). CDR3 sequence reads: CASSLGGGGQGGYTF. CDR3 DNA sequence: TGTGCCAGCAGCTTAGGCGGAGGAGGGCAAGGTGGCTACACCTTC.

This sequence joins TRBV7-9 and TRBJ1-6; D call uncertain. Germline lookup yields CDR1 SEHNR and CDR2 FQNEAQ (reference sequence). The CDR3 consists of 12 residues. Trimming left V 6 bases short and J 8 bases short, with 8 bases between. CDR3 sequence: CASRVQDSPLHF. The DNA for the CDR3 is TGTGCCAGCAGGGTTCAGGATTCACCCCTCCACTTT.

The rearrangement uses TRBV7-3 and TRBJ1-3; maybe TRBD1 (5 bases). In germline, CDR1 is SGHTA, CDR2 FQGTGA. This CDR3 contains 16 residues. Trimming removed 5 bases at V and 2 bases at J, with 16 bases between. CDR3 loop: CASSKSDTLPGNTIYF. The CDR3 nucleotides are TGTGCCAGCAGCAAATCGGACACTCTACCTGGAAACACCATATATTTT.

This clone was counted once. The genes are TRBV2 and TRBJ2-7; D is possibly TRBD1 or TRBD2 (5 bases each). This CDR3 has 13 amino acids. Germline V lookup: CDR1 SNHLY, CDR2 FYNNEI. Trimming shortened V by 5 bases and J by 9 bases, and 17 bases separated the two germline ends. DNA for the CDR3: TGTGCCAGCAGTTCCGGGGCATTGGACCGGCAGTACTTC. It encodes CASSSGALDRQYF.

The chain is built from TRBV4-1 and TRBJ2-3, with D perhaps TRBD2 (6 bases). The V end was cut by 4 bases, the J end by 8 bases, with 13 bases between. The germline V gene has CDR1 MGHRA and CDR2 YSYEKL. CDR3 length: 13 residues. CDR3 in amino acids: CASSLGGSITQYF. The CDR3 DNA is TGCGCCAGCAGCCTGGGGGGATCAATTACGCAGTATTTT.

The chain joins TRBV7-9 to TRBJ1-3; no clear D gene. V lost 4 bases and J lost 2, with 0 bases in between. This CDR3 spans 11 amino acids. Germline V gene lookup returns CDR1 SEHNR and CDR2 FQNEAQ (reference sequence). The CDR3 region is CASSSGNTIYF. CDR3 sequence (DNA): TGTGCCAGCAGCTCTGGAAACACCATATATTTT.

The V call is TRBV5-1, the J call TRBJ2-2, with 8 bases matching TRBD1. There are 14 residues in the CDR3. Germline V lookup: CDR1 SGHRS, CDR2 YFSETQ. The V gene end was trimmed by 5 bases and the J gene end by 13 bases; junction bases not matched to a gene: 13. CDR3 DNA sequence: TGCGCCAGCAGTAGAACACGGGACAGGTCTGCGCTGTTTTTT. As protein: CASSRTRDRSALFF. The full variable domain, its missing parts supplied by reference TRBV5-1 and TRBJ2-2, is KAGVTQTPRYLIKTRGQQVTLSCSPISGHRSVSWYQQTPGQGLQFLFEYFSETQRNKGNFPGRFSGRQFSNSRSEMNVSTLELGDSALYLCASSRTRDRSALFFGEGSRLTVL.

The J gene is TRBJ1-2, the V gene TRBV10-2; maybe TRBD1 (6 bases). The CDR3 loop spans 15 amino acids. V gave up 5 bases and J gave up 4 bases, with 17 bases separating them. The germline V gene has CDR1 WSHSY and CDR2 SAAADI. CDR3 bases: TGCGCCAGCAGTCCCGAGGGGGGGCTGGGCTATGGCTACACCTTC. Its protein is CASSPEGGLGYGYTF.

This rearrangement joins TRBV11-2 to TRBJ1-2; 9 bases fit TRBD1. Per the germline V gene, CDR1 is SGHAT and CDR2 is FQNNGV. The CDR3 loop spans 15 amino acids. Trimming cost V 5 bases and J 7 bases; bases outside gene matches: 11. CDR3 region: CASSPQGQGSSGYTF. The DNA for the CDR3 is TGTGCCAGCAGCCCCCAAGGACAGGGGTCGAGTGGCTACACCTTC.

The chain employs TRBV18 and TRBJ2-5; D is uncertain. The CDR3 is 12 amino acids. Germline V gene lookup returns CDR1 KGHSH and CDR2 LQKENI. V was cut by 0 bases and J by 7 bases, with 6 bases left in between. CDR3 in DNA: TGTGCCAGCTCACCACCGGGTTGGACCCAGTACTTC. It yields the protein CASSPPGWTQYF.

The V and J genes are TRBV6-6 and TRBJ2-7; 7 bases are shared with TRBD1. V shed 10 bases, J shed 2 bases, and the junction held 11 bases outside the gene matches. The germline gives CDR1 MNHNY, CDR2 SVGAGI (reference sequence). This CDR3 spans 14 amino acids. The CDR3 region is CATIQGKAAYEQYF. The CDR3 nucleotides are TGTGCCACCATACAGGGGAAGGCCGCCTACGAGCAGTACTTC.

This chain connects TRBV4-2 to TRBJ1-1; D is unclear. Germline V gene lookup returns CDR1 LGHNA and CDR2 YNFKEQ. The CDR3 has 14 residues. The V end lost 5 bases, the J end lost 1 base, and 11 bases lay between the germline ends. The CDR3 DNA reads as TGTGCCAGCAGCTTGGGAGGCAGGAACACTGAAGCTTTCTTT. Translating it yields CASSLGGRNTEAFF.

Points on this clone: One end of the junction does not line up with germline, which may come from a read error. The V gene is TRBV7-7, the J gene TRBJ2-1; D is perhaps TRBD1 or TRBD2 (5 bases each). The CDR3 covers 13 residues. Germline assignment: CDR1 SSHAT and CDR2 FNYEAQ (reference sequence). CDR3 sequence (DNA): TGTGCTAGCAGCAGGGACGGTTACAATGAGCAGTTCTTC. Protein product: CASSRDGYNEQFF. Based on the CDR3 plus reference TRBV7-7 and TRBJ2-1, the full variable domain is GAGVSQSPRYKVTKRGQDVTLRCDPISSHATLYWYQQALGQGPEFLTYFNYEAQPDKSGLPSDRFSAERPEGSISTLTIQRTEQRDSAMYRCASSRDGYNEQFFGPGTRLTVL.

The DNA for the CDR3 is TGTGCCAGCAGCACCCGGACAGGGGTCCCAGGTGTCTATGGCTACACCTTC. Its translation: CASSTRTGVPGVYGYTF. J is TRBJ1-2 and V is TRBV13; TRBD1 matches at 9 bases. Germline V gene sequence: CDR1 PRHDT, CDR2 FYEKMQ (reference sequence). Unmatched junction bases numbered 14, after V lost 5 bases and J lost 4 bases. There are 17 residues in the CDR3. Supplemented by reference TRBV13 and TRBJ1-2, the full variable domain reads AAGVIQSPRHLIKEKRETATLKCYPIPRHDTVYWYQQGPGQDPQFLISFYEKMQSDKGSIPDRFSAQQFSDYHSELNMSSLELGDSALYFCASSTRTGVPGVYGYTFGSGTRLTVV.

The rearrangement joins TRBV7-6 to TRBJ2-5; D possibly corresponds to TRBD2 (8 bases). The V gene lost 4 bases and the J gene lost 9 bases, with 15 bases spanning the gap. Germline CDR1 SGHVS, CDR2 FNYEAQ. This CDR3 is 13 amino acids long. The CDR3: CASSSGTRGPQYF. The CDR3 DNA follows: TGTGCCAGCAGCTCCGGGACTAGGGGGCCCCAGTACTTC. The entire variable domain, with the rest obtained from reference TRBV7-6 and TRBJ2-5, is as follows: GAGVSQSPRYKVTKRGQDVALRCDPISGHVSLYWYRQALGQGPEFLTYFNYEAQQDKSGLPNDRFSAERPEGSISTLTIQRTEQRDSAMYRCASSSGTRGPQYFGPGTRLLVL.

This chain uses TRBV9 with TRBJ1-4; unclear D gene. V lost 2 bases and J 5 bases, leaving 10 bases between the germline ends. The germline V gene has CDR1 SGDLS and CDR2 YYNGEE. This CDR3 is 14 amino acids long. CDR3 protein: CASSVGMMNEKLFF. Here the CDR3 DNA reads TGTGCCAGCAGCGTCGGGATGATGAATGAAAAACTGTTTTTT.

The CDR3 bases are TGTGCCAGCAGTGCGGGAGGAGATACGCAGTATTTT. Amino acid sequence: CASSAGGDTQYF. This chain links TRBV2 with TRBJ2-3, with TRBD2 matching 7 bases. The germline V gene encodes CDR1 SNHLY and CDR2 FYNNEI. The V gene end was trimmed by 4 bases and the J gene end by 5 bases; junction bases not matched to a gene: 0. The CDR3 is made up of 12 amino acids. Using reference TRBV2 and TRBJ2-3 for the parts outside the CDR3, the full variable domain is EPEVTQTPSHQVTQMGQEVILRCVPISNHLYFYWYRQILGQKVEFLVSFYNNEISEKSEIFDDQFSVERPDGSNFTLKIRSTKLEDSAMYFCASSAGGDTQYFGPGTRLTVL.

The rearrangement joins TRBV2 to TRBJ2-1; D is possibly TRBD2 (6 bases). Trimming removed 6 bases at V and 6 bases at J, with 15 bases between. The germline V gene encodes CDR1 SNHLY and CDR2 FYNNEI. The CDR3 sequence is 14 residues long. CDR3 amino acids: CASSGERVGNEQFF. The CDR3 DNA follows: TGTGCCAGCAGCGGGGAGCGGGTGGGCAATGAGCAGTTCTTC.

The CDR3 reads CASSDVGTGPLHF. DNA of the CDR3: TGTGCCAGCAGCGACGTTGGGACGGGGCCCCTCCACTTT. This rearrangement joins TRBV5-6 to TRBJ1-6, with a possible D match to TRBD1 (5 bases). Looked up from germline, CDR1 is SGHDT and CDR2 is YYEEEE. The CDR3 is made up of 13 amino acids. Trimming shortened V by 4 bases and J by 13 bases, and 15 bases separated the two germline ends.

This CDR3 is CASTRLGGRVIHGYTF. As DNA, the CDR3 is TGTGCCAGCACTAGACTTGGGGGCAGGGTTATCCATGGCTACACCTTC. V is TRBV6-7 and J is TRBJ1-2, with a possible D match to TRBD1 (6 bases). TRBV6-7 is an ORF for which the function is uncertain. This CDR3 is built from 16 residues. V dropped 7 bases and J dropped 6 bases, with 24 bases sitting between them.

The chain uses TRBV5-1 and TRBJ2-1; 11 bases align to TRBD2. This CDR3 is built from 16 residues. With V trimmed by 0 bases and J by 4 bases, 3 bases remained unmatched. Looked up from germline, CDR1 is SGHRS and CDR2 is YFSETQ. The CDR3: CASSLAASGGYNEQFF. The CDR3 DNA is TGCGCCAGCAGCTTGGCAGCTAGCGGGGGGTACAATGAGCAGTTCTTC.